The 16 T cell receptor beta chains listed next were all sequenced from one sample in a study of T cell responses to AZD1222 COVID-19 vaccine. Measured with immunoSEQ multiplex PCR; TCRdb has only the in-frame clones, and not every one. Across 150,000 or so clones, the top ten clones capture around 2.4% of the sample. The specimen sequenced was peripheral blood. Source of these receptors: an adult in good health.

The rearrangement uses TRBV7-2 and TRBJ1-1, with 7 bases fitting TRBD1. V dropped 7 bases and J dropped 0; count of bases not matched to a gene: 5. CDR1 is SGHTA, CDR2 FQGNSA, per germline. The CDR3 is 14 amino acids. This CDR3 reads CASTQTGMNTEAFF. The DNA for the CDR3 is TGTGCCAGCACCCAGACAGGGATGAACACTGAAGCTTTCTTT.

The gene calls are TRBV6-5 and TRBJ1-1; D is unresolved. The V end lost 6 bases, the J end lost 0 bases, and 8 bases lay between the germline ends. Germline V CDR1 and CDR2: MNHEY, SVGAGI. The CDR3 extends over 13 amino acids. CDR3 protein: CASSFGLNTEAFF. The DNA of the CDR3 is TGTGCCAGCAGCTTCGGACTGAACACTGAAGCTTTCTTT.

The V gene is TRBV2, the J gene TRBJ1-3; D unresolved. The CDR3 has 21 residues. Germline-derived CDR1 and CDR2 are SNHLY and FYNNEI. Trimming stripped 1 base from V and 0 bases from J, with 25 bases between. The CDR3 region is CASSEVSRQWSIVVSGNTIYF. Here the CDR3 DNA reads TGTGCCAGCAGTGAAGTCTCCCGCCAGTGGTCGATAGTTGTCTCTGGAAACACCATATATTTT.

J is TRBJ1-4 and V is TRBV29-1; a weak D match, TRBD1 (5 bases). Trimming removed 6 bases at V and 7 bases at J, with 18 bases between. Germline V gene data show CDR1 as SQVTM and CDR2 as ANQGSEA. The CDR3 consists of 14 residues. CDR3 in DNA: TGCAGCGTAACTGCCCCGCCTGGGGGTGAAAAACTGTTTTTT. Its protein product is CSVTAPPGGEKLFF.

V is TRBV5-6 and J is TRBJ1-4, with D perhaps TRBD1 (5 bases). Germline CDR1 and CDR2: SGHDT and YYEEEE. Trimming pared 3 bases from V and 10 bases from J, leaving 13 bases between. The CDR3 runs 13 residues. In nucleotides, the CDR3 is TGTGCCAGCAGCTGGGGACTTAGGGGAAAACTGTTTTTT. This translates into CASSWGLRGKLFF.

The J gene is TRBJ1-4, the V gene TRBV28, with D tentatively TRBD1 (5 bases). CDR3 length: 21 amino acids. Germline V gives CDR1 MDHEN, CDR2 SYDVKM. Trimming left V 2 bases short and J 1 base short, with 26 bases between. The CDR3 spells CASSLPPPGGDAQGTNEKLFF. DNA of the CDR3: TGTGCCAGCAGTTTACCCCCCCCTGGGGGAGACGCCCAGGGAACTAATGAAAAACTGTTTTTT.

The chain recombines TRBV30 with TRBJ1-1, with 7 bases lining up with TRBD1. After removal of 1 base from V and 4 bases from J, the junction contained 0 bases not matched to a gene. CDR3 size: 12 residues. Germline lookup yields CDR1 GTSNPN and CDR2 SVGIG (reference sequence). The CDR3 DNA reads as TGTGCCTGGAGTGGACAGGGCACTGAAGCTTTCTTT. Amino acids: CAWSGQGTEAFF.

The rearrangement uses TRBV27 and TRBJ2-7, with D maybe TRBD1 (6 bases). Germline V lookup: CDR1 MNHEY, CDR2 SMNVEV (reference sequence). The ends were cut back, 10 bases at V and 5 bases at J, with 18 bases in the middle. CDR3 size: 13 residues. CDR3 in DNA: TGTGCCATTCCCCAGGGGAGACTCCACGAGCAGTACTTC. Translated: CAIPQGRLHEQYF.

CDR3 nucleotides: TGTGCCAGTAGTAACCTAGCGGGGGTGACAGATACGCAGTATTTT. It codes for CASSNLAGVTDTQYF. J is TRBJ2-3 and V is TRBV19; 10 bases match TRBD2. J gave up 3 bases and V 4 bases, and 4 bases lay outside the gene matches. Per the germline V gene, CDR1 is LNHDA and CDR2 is SQIVND (reference sequence). CDR3 length: 15 amino acids.

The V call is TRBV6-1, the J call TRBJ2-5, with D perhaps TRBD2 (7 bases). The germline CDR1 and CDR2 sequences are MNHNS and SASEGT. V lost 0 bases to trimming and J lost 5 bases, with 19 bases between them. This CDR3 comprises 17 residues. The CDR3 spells CASSEALVGGPEETQYF. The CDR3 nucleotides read TGTGCCAGCAGTGAAGCGCTTGTGGGGGGGCCGGAGGAGACCCAGTACTTC.

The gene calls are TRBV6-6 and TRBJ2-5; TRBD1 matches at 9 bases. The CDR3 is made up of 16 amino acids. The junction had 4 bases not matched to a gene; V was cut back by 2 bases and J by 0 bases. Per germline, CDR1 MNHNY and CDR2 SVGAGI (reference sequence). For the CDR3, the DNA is TGTGCCAGCAGTTACCCGGACAGGGGCTACCAAGAGACCCAGTACTTC. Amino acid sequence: CASSYPDRGYQETQYF.

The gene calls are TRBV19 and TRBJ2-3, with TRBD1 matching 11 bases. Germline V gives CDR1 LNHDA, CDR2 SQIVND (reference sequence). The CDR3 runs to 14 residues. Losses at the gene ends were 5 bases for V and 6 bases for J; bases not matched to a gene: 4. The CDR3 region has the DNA TGTGCCAGTAGTGGGACAGGGGGTAAGGATACGCAGTATTTT. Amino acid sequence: CASSGTGGKDTQYF.

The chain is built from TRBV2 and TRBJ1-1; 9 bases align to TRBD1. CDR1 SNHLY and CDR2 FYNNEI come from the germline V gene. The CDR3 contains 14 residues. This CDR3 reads CATQPGQGNTEAFF. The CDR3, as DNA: TGTGCAACTCAACCGGGACAGGGAAACACTGAAGCTTTCTTT. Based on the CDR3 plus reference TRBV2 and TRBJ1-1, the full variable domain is EPEVTQTPSHQVTQMGQEVILRCVPISNHLYFYWYRQILGQKVEFLVSFYNNEISEKSEIFDDQFSVERPDGSNFTLKIRSTKLEDSAMYFCATQPGQGNTEAFFGQGTRLTVV.

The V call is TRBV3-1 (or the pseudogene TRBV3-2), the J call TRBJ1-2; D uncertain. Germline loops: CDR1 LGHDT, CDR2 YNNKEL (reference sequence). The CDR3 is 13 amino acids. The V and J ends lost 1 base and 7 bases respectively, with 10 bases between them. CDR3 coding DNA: TGTGCCAGCAGCCAAGTAGAGTCGAGTGGCTACACCTTC. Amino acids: CASSQVESSGYTF.

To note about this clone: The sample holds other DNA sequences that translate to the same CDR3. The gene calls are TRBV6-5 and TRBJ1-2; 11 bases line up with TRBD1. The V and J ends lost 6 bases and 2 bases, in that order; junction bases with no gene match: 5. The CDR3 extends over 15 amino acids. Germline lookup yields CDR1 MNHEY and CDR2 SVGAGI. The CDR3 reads CASSQGQGANYGYTF. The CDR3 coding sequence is TGTGCCAGCAGCCAAGGACAGGGGGCCAACTATGGCTACACCTTC.

In DNA, the CDR3 is TGTGCCAGCAGCAGCGACAGAAACTATGGCTACACCTTC. Amino acid sequence: CASSSDRNYGYTF. The gene calls are TRBV9 and TRBJ1-2; a possible D gene is TRBD1 (5 bases). Germline assignment: CDR1 SGDLS and CDR2 YYNGEE. The V and J ends lost 4 bases and 2 bases respectively, with 9 bases between them. The CDR3 has 13 amino acids.